A single sample is the source of the 31 T cell receptor beta chains below, sequenced in a study of blood T cell repertoires in COVID-19. TCRdb keeps only in-frame clones here, not all; method: immunoSEQ multiplex PCR. Among 200,000 to 250,000 clones, 85% to 90% were seen once, and the ten largest hold 1.5% to 2%. The specimen was PBMCs or T cells enriched from blood (not recorded which). The receptors derive from a man in his forties who had recovered from COVID-19.

The chain has TRBV5-4 and TRBJ1-3; D may be TRBD1 (5 bases). CDR3 length: 13 amino acids. Trimming removed 0 bases at V and 4 bases at J, with 5 bases between. CDR1 is SGHNT and CDR2 is YYREEE in the germline V gene (reference sequence). The CDR3 is CASSLDRGNTIYF. The DNA of the CDR3 is TGTGCCAGCAGCTTGGACAGGGGAAACACCATATATTTT.

This chain connects TRBV6-5 to TRBJ2-1; D perhaps matches TRBD1 (5 bases). The germline V gene has CDR1 MNHEY and CDR2 SVGAGI. The germline V and J ends were trimmed by 2 bases and 9 bases, with 11 bases remaining between them. This CDR3 spans 13 amino acids. DNA for the CDR3: TGTGCCAGCAGTTACGCCAGGGTTGGTGAGCAGTTCTTC. This gives the protein CASSYARVGEQFF.

This sequence joins TRBV11-1 and TRBJ1-4; no firm D call. The germline V and J ends were trimmed by 2 bases and 0 bases, with 10 bases remaining between them. The germline CDR1 and CDR2 sequences are SGHAT and FQDESV (reference sequence). CDR3 length equals 16 residues. CDR3 nucleotide sequence: TGTGCCAGCAGCTTACCCGGGAAGGCAACTAATGAAAAACTGTTTTTT. Its protein product is CASSLPGKATNEKLFF.

This clone was detected a few times. This chain uses TRBV6-5 with TRBJ1-2; 7 positions match TRBD1. The junction had 4 bases not matched to a gene; V was cut back by 2 bases and J by 7 bases. Germline CDR1 is MNHEY and CDR2 is SVGAGI. There are 13 residues in the CDR3. CDR3 sequence reads: CASSYAPGGGYTF. CDR3 sequence (DNA): TGTGCCAGCAGTTACGCGCCAGGGGGTGGCTACACCTTC.

This sequence joins TRBV7-8 and TRBJ2-7, with D possibly matching TRBD2 (5 bases). Trimming removed 0 bases at V and 5 bases at J, with 8 bases between. This CDR3 has 13 residues. The germline V gene encodes CDR1 SGHVS and CDR2 FQNEAQ. The CDR3 DNA follows: TGTGCCAGCAGCTTAGCCGGGAACCACGAGCAGTACTTC. Amino acids: CASSLAGNHEQYF. Drawing the rest from reference TRBV7-8 and TRBJ2-7, the complete variable domain is GAGVSQSPRYKVAKRGQDVALRCDPISGHVSLFWYQQALGQGPEFLTYFQNEAQLDKSGLPSDRFFAERPEGSVSTLKIQRTQQEDSAVYLCASSLAGNHEQYFGPGTRLTVT.

V gene TRBV9 combines with J gene TRBJ1-1; no definite D call. Germline assignment: CDR1 SGDLS and CDR2 YYNGEE. CDR3 length: 14 residues. V lost 0 bases and J lost 4, with 10 bases in between. The CDR3 coding sequence is TGTGCCAGCAGCGTAGCCTTAGGGAGCACTGAAGCTTTCTTT. This translates into CASSVALGSTEAFF.

This clone was counted a single time. This sequence joins TRBV12-3 or TRBV12-4 and TRBJ2-5; weak D call: TRBD1 (5 bases). Between the trimmed V and J ends, which lost 1 base and 2 bases, there was a span of 5 bases. CDR3 size: 13 residues. The CDR3 DNA is TGTGCCAGCAGTTTAGACAGGCAAGAGACCCAGTACTTC. It specifies CASSLDRQETQYF.

The chain carries TRBV4-1 and TRBJ2-2; the match to TRBD2 covers 10 bases. V shed 4 bases, J shed 6 bases, and the junction held 5 bases outside the gene matches. The CDR3 covers 15 residues. Per the germline V gene, CDR1 is MGHRA and CDR2 is YSYEKL. CDR3: CASSLLAGESGELFF. The CDR3 nucleotides read TGCGCCAGCAGCCTCCTAGCGGGAGAATCCGGGGAGCTGTTTTTT.

As to this clone: Other DNA sequences in this sample translate to the same CDR3. The genes are TRBV19 and TRBJ2-7; 8 bases fit TRBD1. Germline CDR1 and CDR2: LNHDA and SQIVND (reference sequence). The CDR3 contains 14 residues. After removal of 4 bases from V and 2 bases from J, the junction contained 4 bases not matched to a gene. The DNA for the CDR3 is TGTGCCAGTAGTAGAGGACAGGGAACCTACGAGCAGTACTTC. It codes for CASSRGQGTYEQYF.

The chain has TRBV15 and TRBJ2-5, with 8 bases aligning to TRBD1. The ends lost 1 base at V and 2 bases at J; junction bases unmatched: 3. The germline V gene encodes CDR1 LNHNV and CDR2 YYDKDF (reference sequence). The CDR3 runs 15 residues. This CDR3 is CATSRAQGGQETQYF. CDR3 DNA: TGTGCCACCAGCAGAGCACAGGGGGGACAAGAGACCCAGTACTTC.

CDR3 sequence (DNA): TGTGCCAGCAGTGAATATAAGGGAGAAGCCTGGGGCTACGAGCAGTACTTC. Protein product: CASSEYKGEAWGYEQYF. The V gene is TRBV25-1, the J gene TRBJ2-7; tentative D call: TRBD2 (5 bases). V shed 0 bases and J shed 3 bases, with 18 bases lying between them. The CDR3 has 17 amino acids. The germline CDR1 and CDR2 sequences are MGHDK and SYGVNS.

The chain has TRBV4-1 and TRBJ1-5; D might be TRBD1 (6 bases). This CDR3 is built from 18 residues. Germline CDR1 MGHRA, CDR2 YSYEKL. Trimming took 1 base from V and 4 from J, leaving 20 bases between them. The CDR3 spells CASSQVRAGVVLNQPQHF. CDR3 nucleotide sequence: TGCGCCAGCAGCCAAGTGAGGGCAGGGGTGGTTCTAAATCAGCCCCAGCATTTT.

V and J are TRBV7-2 and TRBJ1-2, with D maybe TRBD1 (6 bases). V dropped 1 base and J dropped 5 bases, with 17 bases sitting between them. This CDR3 has 16 amino acids. CDR1 and CDR2 (germline): SGHTA, FQGNSA. The CDR3 spells CASSLDSGASLYGYTF. The CDR3 region has the DNA TGTGCCAGCAGCTTAGATTCAGGGGCTTCCCTGTATGGCTACACCTTC.

The V gene is TRBV29-1, the J gene TRBJ1-1; 7 bases align to TRBD1. Germline values: CDR1 SQVTM, CDR2 ANQGSEA. There are 14 residues in the CDR3. V lost 4 bases to trimming and J lost 4 bases; unmatched junction nucleotides: 9. The CDR3 spells CSVVSVGGLTEAFF. As DNA, the CDR3 is TGCAGCGTTGTTTCCGTAGGGGGCCTCACTGAAGCTTTCTTT.

This clone was detected only a few times. This chain links TRBV5-5 with TRBJ1-2, with D unclear. Per the germline V gene, CDR1 is SGHKS and CDR2 is YYEKEE (reference sequence). CDR3 length: 13 residues. V was cut by 0 bases and J by 7 bases, with 10 bases left in between. The CDR3 coding sequence is TGTGCCAGCAGCTTGGGAGGGAGCAGTGGCTACACCTTC. It specifies CASSLGGSSGYTF.

The chain is built from TRBV25-1 and TRBJ1-4; D may be TRBD1 (6 bases). The CDR3 is made up of 14 amino acids. The germline V and J ends were trimmed by 3 bases and 7 bases, with 12 bases remaining between them. The germline V gene encodes CDR1 MGHDK and CDR2 SYGVNS. CDR3 protein: CASSDPGQLEKLFF. DNA for the CDR3: TGTGCCAGCAGTGACCCCGGACAGCTTGAAAAACTGTTTTTT.

The CDR3 DNA follows: TGTGCCAGCAGCCAAGAGGGGTGGGGACTAGCGGGATCAGCAGATACGCAGTATTTT. Translating it yields CASSQEGWGLAGSADTQYF. This chain connects TRBV3-1 (or the pseudogene TRBV3-2) to TRBJ2-3, with 13 bases lining up with TRBD2. The germline V gene has CDR1 LGHDT and CDR2 YNNKEL (reference sequence). This CDR3 has 19 amino acids. J gave up 4 bases and V 0 bases, and 10 bases lay outside the gene matches.

This chain uses TRBV7-2 with TRBJ2-2; TRBD2 agrees at 13 bases. The CDR3 runs to 17 residues. Germline assignment: CDR1 SGHTA and CDR2 FQGNSA. The V segment lost 2 bases and the J segment 7 bases; nucleotides outside the gene matches: 7. The CDR3, as DNA: TGTGCCAGCAGCTTAAGAGGGACTAGCGGGGTTGGCGGGGAGCTGTTTTTT. Translation gives CASSLRGTSGVGGELFF.

The V and J genes are TRBV7-6 and TRBJ2-3; possible D gene TRBD2, 5 bases. CDR3 length: 15 amino acids. Trimming shortened V by 2 bases and J by 3 bases, and 12 bases separated the two germline ends. The germline V gene has CDR1 SGHVS and CDR2 FNYEAQ. DNA of the CDR3: TGTGCCAGCAGCTTAAATCCGGGAAATACAGATACGCAGTATTTT. It yields the protein CASSLNPGNTDTQYF.

The rearrangement uses TRBV9 and TRBJ1-2; 12 bases match TRBD1. The CDR3 spans 17 residues. Per the germline V gene, CDR1 is SGDLS and CDR2 is YYNGEE. J was trimmed by 0 bases and V by 7 bases; bases with no gene match: 10. CDR3 nucleotide sequence: TGTGCCAGCGGTGCCGGGACAGGGGGCCGAACTAACTATGGCTACACCTTC. Its translation: CASGAGTGGRTNYGYTF.

The chain is built from TRBV19 and TRBJ1-5, with D tentatively TRBD1 (5 bases). CDR1 is LNHDA and CDR2 is SQIVND in the germline V gene (reference sequence). V shed 5 bases and J shed 9 bases, with 14 bases lying between them. The CDR3 has 13 amino acids. CDR3 loop: CASSGTSRLPQHF. In DNA, the CDR3 is TGTGCCAGTAGTGGGACTTCAAGATTGCCCCAGCATTTT.

The chain uses TRBV7-9 and TRBJ1-6; a possible D gene is TRBD1 (5 bases). Trimming removed 5 bases from V and 9 bases from J, with 8 bases in between. The CDR3 sequence is 12 residues long. Germline V CDR1 and CDR2: SEHNR, FQNEAQ (reference sequence). The CDR3 nucleotides are TGTGCCAGCAGCCCACAGGTTTCACCCCTCCACTTT. Translated, it gives CASSPQVSPLHF.

The J gene is TRBJ2-7, the V gene TRBV5-6; the match to TRBD1 covers 7 bases. The CDR3 runs 13 residues. Germline loops: CDR1 SGHDT, CDR2 YYEEEE. The V and J ends lost 3 bases and 4 bases, in that order; junction bases with no gene match: 4. CDR3 region: CASSSTGRYEQYF. The CDR3 coding sequence is TGTGCCAGCAGCTCGACAGGGCGGTACGAGCAGTACTTC.

This rearrangement joins TRBV19 to TRBJ2-1; D is undetermined. The length of the CDR3 is 14 residues. V was pared by 6 bases and J by 7 bases, with 16 bases between. The germline V gene encodes CDR1 LNHDA and CDR2 SQIVND (reference sequence). Here the CDR3 DNA reads TGTGCCAGTAGCCATACGGGTACGGCGAATGAGCAGTTCTTC. This codes for CASSHTGTANEQFF. Full variable domain (outside the CDR3, taken from reference TRBV19 and TRBJ2-1): DGGITQSPKYLFRKEGQNVTLSCEQNLNHDAMYWYRQDPGQGLRLIYYSQIVNDFQKGDIAEGYSVSREKKESFPLTVTSAQKNPTAFYLCASSHTGTANEQFFGPGTRLTVL.

The chain couples TRBV19 to TRBJ2-6, with D possibly being TRBD1 (6 bases). This CDR3 spans 16 amino acids. Trimming removed 5 bases at V and 0 bases at J, with 11 bases between. Germline assignment: CDR1 LNHDA and CDR2 SQIVND (reference sequence). The CDR3 DNA is TGTGCCAGTAGTTTCGGACAGCGCTCTGGGGCCAACGTCCTGACTTTC. Encoded protein: CASSFGQRSGANVLTF.

The V and J genes are TRBV27 and TRBJ1-5; weak D call: TRBD1 (5 bases). This CDR3 region has 15 residues. V was clipped by 0 bases and J by 3 bases, with 9 bases between them. Germline loops: CDR1 MNHEY, CDR2 SMNVEV (reference sequence). CDR3 in amino acids: CASSLSWGDNQPQHF. Here the CDR3 DNA reads TGTGCCAGCAGTTTATCGTGGGGGGACAATCAGCCCCAGCATTTT.

V is TRBV4-1 and J is TRBJ1-2; 10 bases fit TRBD1. There are 17 residues in the CDR3. Trimming cost V 0 bases and J 3 bases; bases outside gene matches: 7. From germline, CDR1 is MGHRA and CDR2 YSYEKL. DNA of the CDR3: TGCGCCAGCAGCCAAGATTCTTGGACAGGGGGTTACTATGGCTACACCTTC. This gives the protein CASSQDSWTGGYYGYTF.

V usage is TRBV7-2 and J usage is TRBJ2-1; 7 bases map to TRBD1. The CDR3 runs to 16 residues. CDR1 is SGHTA and CDR2 is FQGNSA in the germline V gene. V lost 5 bases, J lost 1 base, and 8 bases stayed unmatched. The CDR3 here is CASSQGQAGSYNEQFF. The CDR3 DNA reads TGTGCCAGCAGCCAAGGACAGGCTGGGTCCTACAATGAGCAGTTCTTC.

The V gene is TRBV11-3, the J gene TRBJ2-3; weak D call: TRBD1 (5 bases). With 2 bases removed from V and 9 bases from J, the gap between germline ends came to 15 bases. Germline V gives CDR1 SGHNT, CDR2 YENEEA. This CDR3 has 14 amino acids. The CDR3 coding sequence is TGTGCCAGCAGCTTAAACCAGGGCGGCGAGACGCAGTATTTT. Translating it yields CASSLNQGGETQYF.

The CDR3 sequence is CASSFGQARFGYGYTF. Written as DNA, the CDR3 is TGTGCCAGCAGCTTTGGACAGGCCCGATTCGGCTATGGCTACACCTTC. The chain links TRBV5-6 to TRBJ1-2, with 7 bases identical to TRBD1. The CDR3 spans 16 residues. V lost 2 bases to trimming and J lost 4 bases; unmatched junction nucleotides: 11. From germline, CDR1 is SGHDT and CDR2 YYEEEE. Drawing the rest from reference TRBV5-6 and TRBJ1-2, the complete variable domain is DAGVTQSPTHLIKTRGQQVTLRCSPKSGHDTVSWYQQALGQGPQFIFQYYEEEERQRGNFPDRFSGHQFPNYSSELNVNALLLGDSALYLCASSFGQARFGYGYTFGSGTRLTVV.

This rearrangement joins TRBV6-6 to TRBJ2-1; D remains ambiguous. V was clipped by 8 bases and J by 2 bases, with 7 bases between them. Germline V lookup: CDR1 MNHNY, CDR2 SVGAGI (reference sequence). The CDR3 sequence is 12 residues long. CDR3 residues: CASGGAYNEQFF. The DNA of the CDR3 is TGTGCCAGCGGCGGCGCCTACAATGAGCAGTTCTTC.